One sample yielded the 5 T cell receptor beta chains listed below, sequenced in a study of PD-1 blockade in classical Hodgkin lymphoma. The method was immunoSEQ multiplex PCR; TCRdb's version includes in-frame clones alone and lacks a portion of them. The sample holds more than 90,000 clones; about 77% are singletons and the top ten take about a tenth. Described time point: cycle 4 day 1 (C4D1), after more than 5 weeks of nivolumab. Every patient was affected by relapse after autologous stem cell transplantation, while exposure to brentuximab vedotin was not uniform. The specimen was peripheral blood mononuclear cells (PBMCs), collected before the fourth cycle of nivolumab. The receptors originated from a human donor with classical Hodgkin lymphoma.

This sequence joins TRBV6-5 and TRBJ1-1, with D perhaps matching TRBD1 (5 bases). Trimming shortened V by 2 bases and J by 10 bases, and 14 bases separated the two germline ends. This CDR3 region has 13 residues. The germline V gene encodes CDR1 MNHEY and CDR2 SVGAGI. The CDR3 DNA sequence: TGTGCCAGCAGTTACGCGTTGGGGGAAGTAGCTTTCTTT. This codes for CASSYALGEVAFF.

The rearrangement uses TRBV5-1 and TRBJ2-1, with 8 bases that match TRBD2. Trimming cost V 2 bases and J 4 bases; bases outside gene matches: 11. The V gene's germline CDR1 is SGHRS and CDR2 YFSETQ. CDR3 size: 17 residues. The CDR3 bases are TGCGCCAGCAGCTTTATCCCCCCAAGCGGGGGATACAATGAGCAGTTCTTC. Its protein is CASSFIPPSGGYNEQFF.

V gene TRBV28 combines with J gene TRBJ2-7, with TRBD1 identical over 7 bases. V lost 7 bases to trimming and J lost 3 bases; unmatched junction nucleotides: 12. CDR3 length equals 15 residues. Germline assignment: CDR1 MDHEN and CDR2 SYDVKM. CDR3 coding DNA: TGTGCCAGCAAAGTGCCGGACCAGGGGGACTACGAGCAGTACTTC. Its translation is CASKVPDQGDYEQYF.

The CDR3 region is CASRRTGNEKLFF. The CDR3 DNA sequence: TGCGCCAGCAGGCGGACAGGGAATGAAAAACTGTTTTTT. The chain uses TRBV4-3 and TRBJ1-4, with TRBD1 matching 8 bases. Germline assignment: CDR1 LGHNA and CDR2 YSLEER. J gave up 5 bases and V 6 bases, and 2 bases lay outside the gene matches. The CDR3 totals 13 residues.

The chain combines TRBV19 with TRBJ1-5; weak D call: TRBD1 (6 bases). With 4 bases removed from V and 4 bases from J, the gap between germline ends came to 17 bases. This CDR3 has 16 residues. Germline CDR1 and CDR2: LNHDA and SQIVND (reference sequence). This chain's CDR3 is CASSTPQGIRNQPQHF. Here the CDR3 DNA reads TGTGCCAGTAGTACGCCTCAGGGGATTCGGAATCAGCCCCAGCATTTT. Full variable domain (missing parts from reference TRBV19 and TRBJ1-5): DGGITQSPKYLFRKEGQNVTLSCEQNLNHDAMYWYRQDPGQGLRLIYYSQIVNDFQKGDIAEGYSVSREKKESFPLTVTSAQKNPTAFYLCASSTPQGIRNQPQHFGDGTRLSIL.